These T cell receptor beta chains were read from a single sample in a study of blood T cell repertoires in COVID-19. Sequenced by immunoSEQ multiplex PCR; TCRdb stores in-frame clones only, minus some. The table has over 100,000 clones, 84% seen once. The sequenced sample consisted of PBMCs or T cells enriched from blood (not recorded which). These receptors originate from a woman aged 25 to 39 who had recovered from COVID-19. CDR3s include the opening cysteine and the closing phenylalanine or tryptophan. The D gene is left open where the match is weak. Size tells how often a clone was seen (once, few, many) or the class of an expanded clone, and some rows leave it out.

NA	NA	TRBV6-5	TRBJ1-1	TGTGCCAGCAGCCGGGGTCAGGAGAACACTGAAGCTTTCTTT	CASSRGQENTEAFF
TRBD2	NA	TRBV7-8	TRBJ2-1	TGTGCTATCCCGAGCGGGAGGGGGAATGAGCAGTTCTTC	CAIPSGRGNEQFF
NA	NA	TRBV30	TRBJ1-2	TGTGCCTGGAGTGTAGTGCAGGGATACTATGGCTACACCTTC	CAWSVVQGYYGYTF
NA	NA	TRBV7-2	TRBJ1-2	TGTGCCAGCACCACGGTGGGGGGGGCGGGATACACCTTC	CASTTVGGAGYTF
TRBD1	once	TRBV5-1	TRBJ2-7	TGCGCCAGCAGCCTATCGGACAGGGCGTACGAGCAGTACTTC	CASSLSDRAYEQYF
NA	few	TRBV18	TRBJ2-2	TGTGCCAGCTCCGCGGGGAACACCGGGGAGCTGTTTTTT	CASSAGNTGELFF
NA	NA	TRBV7-9	TRBJ1-2	TGTGCCAGCAGCTTATATGGCGGCTACACCTTC	CASSLYGGYTF
TRBD1	NA	TRBV18	TRBJ2-1	TGTGCCAGCTCACCTCAAGGGACAGTATACAATGAGCAGTTCTTC	CASSPQGTVYNEQFF
NA	once	TRBV6-5	TRBJ2-7	TGTGCCAGCAGTTACTCGGCGGGTGGAACGTACGAGCAGTACTTC	CASSYSAGGTYEQYF
NA	once	TRBV2	TRBJ2-7	TGTGCCAGCAGCGAATGGAGGGACAGCATCTACGAGCAGTACTTC	CASSEWRDSIYEQYF
NA	NA	TRBV5-6	TRBJ1-2	TGTGCCAGCAGCGGGGTGGGGGCCAGGGGCTACACCTTC	CASSGVGARGYTF
TRBD2	NA	TRBV7-2	TRBJ2-3	TGTGCCAGCAGCTTAGGTAGCGGGAGGACAGATACGCAGTATTTT	CASSLGSGRTDTQYF
NA	NA	TRBV10-3	TRBJ2-3	TGTGCCATCAGTGAGAGGACTAGCACAGATACGCAGTATTTT	CAISERTSTDTQYF
NA	NA	TRBV11-2	TRBJ1-4	TGTGCCAGCAGCTTAGTCGGCAGGGGAAACGCTAATGAAAAACTGTTTTTT	CASSLVGRGNANEKLFF
NA	NA	TRBV6-2/TRBV6-3	TRBJ1-5	TGTGCCAGCAGTTTAGGACAGTCTAGCAATCAGCCCCAGCATTTT	CASSLGQSSNQPQHF
NA	NA	TRBV19	TRBJ1-3	TGTGCCAGTAGTGTACAGAGCTCTGGAAACACCATATATTTT	CASSVQSSGNTIYF
TRBD2	NA	TRBV10-3	TRBJ2-5	TGTGCCATCAGTGAGTCGGGGGGGACCCAAGAGACCCAGTACTTC	CAISESGGTQETQYF
NA	NA	TRBV9	TRBJ2-1	TGTGCCAGCAGCGTACTAGGCGGGGCCCCTTCCAATGAGCAGTTCTTC	CASSVLGGAPSNEQFF
TRBD2	NA	TRBV19	TRBJ2-5	TGTGCCACCTCGACTAGCAGACAAGAGACCCAGTACTTC	CATSTSRQETQYF
NA	NA	TRBV3-1/TRBV3-2	TRBJ1-5	TGTGCCAGCAGCCAAGATTACGGGAGCCAGCATTTT	CASSQDYGSQHF
NA	NA	TRBV9	TRBJ2-6	TGTGCCAGCAGCGAAAACCGGGACTCGGCTGGGGCCAACGTCCTGACTTTC	CASSENRDSAGANVLTF
NA	NA	TRBV27	TRBJ2-1	TGTGCCAGCAGTTTTGGCGACGGGTGGGAGCAGTTCTTC	CASSFGDGWEQFF
TRBD2	NA	TRBV5-1	TRBJ2-2	TGCGCCAGCAGCTTATCTAGCGGGAAGAGGTACACCGGGGAGCTGTTTTTT	CASSLSSGKRYTGELFF
TRBD2	NA	TRBV18	TRBJ2-7	TGTGCCAGCTCACCTGGACTAGCGGGAGGTTACGAGCAGTACTTC	CASSPGLAGGYEQYF
NA	NA	TRBV28	TRBJ2-2	TGTGCCAGCTTAAAGAACACCGGGGAGCTGTTTTTT	CASLKNTGELFF
NA	NA	TRBV30	TRBJ2-1	TGTGCCTGGAGTGTATCGGCCTTGGACTCGGAGTTCTTC	CAWSVSALDSEFF
NA	NA	TRBV6-2/TRBV6-3	TRBJ1-5	TGTGCCAGCAGTTACGAGGCGGGCACCCCTCAGCCCCAGCATTTT	CASSYEAGTPQPQHF
NA	NA	TRBV18	TRBJ2-1	TGTGCCAGCTCACCACTGGTGTCTAGCGACTCCTACAATGAGCAGTTCTTC	CASSPLVSSDSYNEQFF
NA	NA	TRBV7-9	TRBJ2-2	TGTGCCAGCAGCTTAGGGACAGCCACCGGGGAGCTGTTTTTT	CASSLGTATGELFF
NA	few	TRBV4-1	TRBJ2-7	TGCGCCAGCAGCCAAGAGACAGGAATAGGATACGAGCAGTACTTC	CASSQETGIGYEQYF
NA	NA	TRBV18	TRBJ2-2	TGTGCCAGCTCACTTTCTAGCGCTTGGAACACCGGGGAGCTGTTTTTT	CASSLSSAWNTGELFF
NA	NA	TRBV3-1/TRBV3-2	TRBJ2-1	TGTGCCAGCAGCCATCAGGGCTCCTACAATGAGCAGTTCTTC	CASSHQGSYNEQFF
NA	NA	TRBV9	TRBJ1-2	TGTGCCAGCAGCGGGGCAGCTTATGGCTACACCTTC	CASSGAAYGYTF
NA	NA	TRBV7-6	TRBJ1-1	TGTGCCAGCAGACAGGAGATGAACACTGAAGCTTTCTTT	CASRQEMNTEAFF
TRBD2	NA	TRBV7-8	TRBJ2-7	TGTGCCAGCACCCGGACTAGCGGGAGTTACGAGCAGTACTTC	CASTRTSGSYEQYF
NA	NA	TRBV13	TRBJ1-4	TGTGCCAGCAGAGCCGAGACAGCTACTAATGAAAAACTGTTTTTT	CASRAETATNEKLFF
TRBD1	NA	TRBV18	TRBJ2-5	TGTGCCAGCTCACCGGGACAGGGAGAGACCCAGTACTTC	CASSPGQGETQYF
TRBD2	NA	TRBV14	TRBJ2-7	TGTGCCAGCAGCCAAGAATGGGGGAGGGGCTACGAGCAGTACTTC	CASSQEWGRGYEQYF
TRBD2	NA	TRBV18	TRBJ2-1	TGTGCCAGCTCACCTGGCGGGAGGGCTCGCGTGGGGGAGCAGTTCTTC	CASSPGGRARVGEQFF
TRBD2	few	TRBV3-1/TRBV3-2	TRBJ2-7	TGTGCCAGCAGCCCGATCCCAGCGGGAGGGTTTCAATCCTACGAGCAGTACTTC	CASSPIPAGGFQSYEQYF
TRBD1	NA	TRBV20-1	TRBJ1-3	TGCGGCGGGACAGCTGGAAACACCATATATTTT	CGGTAGNTIYF
TRBD1	once	TRBV7-8	TRBJ2-2	TGTGCCAGCAGCTTGGACAGGGTTAACGGGGAGCTGTTTTTT	CASSLDRVNGELFF
NA	NA	TRBV20-1	TRBJ2-3	TGCAGGGCCCCAGATACGCAGTATTTT	CRAPDTQYF
TRBD1	NA	TRBV11-3	TRBJ2-1	TGTGCCAGCAGCTTAGGGCAGGGGGCTACTTATGAGCAGTTCTTC	CASSLGQGATYEQFF
NA	NA	TRBV5-1	TRBJ2-3	TGCGCCAGCAGCTTGGGAGGAGATACGCAGTATTTT	CASSLGGDTQYF
TRBD1	NA	TRBV7-8	TRBJ2-7	TGTGCCAGCAGCGACCAGGGCAGGGGGCTCGGTGAGCAGTACTTC	CASSDQGRGLGEQYF
TRBD2	NA	TRBV7-6	TRBJ2-2	TGTGCCAGCAGCCGGTTAGCGGGAACTGGGACCGGGGAGCTGTTTTTT	CASSRLAGTGTGELFF
TRBD2	NA	TRBV28	TRBJ2-3	TGTGCCAGCAGCCGAGCGGGAAGCACAGATACGCAGTATTTT	CASSRAGSTDTQYF